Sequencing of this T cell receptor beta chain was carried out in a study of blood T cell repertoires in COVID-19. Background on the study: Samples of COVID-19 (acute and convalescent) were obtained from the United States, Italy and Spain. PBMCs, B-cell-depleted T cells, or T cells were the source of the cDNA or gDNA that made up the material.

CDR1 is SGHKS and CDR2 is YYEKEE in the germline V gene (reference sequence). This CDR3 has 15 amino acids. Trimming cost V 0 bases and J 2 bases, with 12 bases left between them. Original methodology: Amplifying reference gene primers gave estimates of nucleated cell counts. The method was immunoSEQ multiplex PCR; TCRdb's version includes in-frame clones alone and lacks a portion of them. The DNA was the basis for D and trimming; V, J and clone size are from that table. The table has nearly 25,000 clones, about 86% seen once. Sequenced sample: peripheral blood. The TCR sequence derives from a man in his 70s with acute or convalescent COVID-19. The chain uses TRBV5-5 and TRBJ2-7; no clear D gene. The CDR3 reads CASSLATPAPYEQYF. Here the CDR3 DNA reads TGTGCCAGCAGCTTGGCGACACCCGCCCCCTACGAGCAGTACTTC.